This entry concerns a single T cell receptor beta chain. Its antigen specificity is not known. Library preparation used the immunoSEQ multiplex PCR assay. The multiplex PCR relied on a mix of 60 forward primers for TCR Vbeta segments and 13 reverse primers for TCR Jbeta segments. The CDR3 region of rearranged TCR beta genes was amplified from genomic DNA by a multiplex PCR assay. On the Illumina HiSeq System, the amplified TCR beta libraries were sequenced as 87-base-pair reads. From the authors' description of their analysis: A later analysis counted tens of millions of unique TCR beta chains across the 666 repertoires, and 9 million to 14 million of these chains were shared by at least two donors. Raw reads were error-corrected and collapsed into unique sequences by a nearest-neighbor algorithm in which closely related sequences were merged to remove PCR and sequencing errors. V, D and J gene segments were assigned by aligning CDR3 sequences to IMGT reference sequences. For a sequence to be retained, a match of at least six nucleotides to both a V gene segment and a J gene segment was required. A rearrangement was called productive if the CDR3 had no stop codons and remained in frame with V and J, and every other rearrangement was called non-productive. CDR3 was defined by IMGT convention, running from the second conserved V-encoded cysteine to the conserved J-encoded phenylalanine. Sequences without an unambiguous match to a single V gene segment were excluded from the earlier analysis of about 600 of the donors. An earlier analysis of fewer than 650 of the donors classified V segments as functional when productive rearrangements were above 56.7% and as segregating when the standard deviation between donors was above 5%. To diagnose cytomegalovirus status from the catalog of TCR beta chain sequences, a statistical classification framework was built. A later analysis assigned V and J genes by comparing TCR nucleotide sequences with IMGT/GENE-DB human TR gene sequences. Using the TCRdist pipeline, a later analysis assigned CDR3 sequences along with most-parsimonious VDJ recombination scenarios. In a later analysis, every TCR beta chain was defined by the combination of its CDR3 amino acid sequence and its V-gene family, and reads without a unique V-gene family were dropped. To address suspected cross-contamination and a sequencing artifact, a later analysis removed approximately 600 highly shared, low-generation-probability nucleotide sequences. In a later analysis, a clonal expansion index for each public chain was calculated from normalized within-repertoire ranks of inferred template counts. In a later analysis, generation probabilities were computed with a VDJ recombination model fitted to out-of-frame rearrangements, and the resulting probabilities were checked against IGoR. In a later analysis, hypergeometric tests were used to score TCR-TCR, TCR-HLA and TCR-CMV co-occurrence, with a repertoire-size bias correction applied to TCR pairs. To estimate false discovery rates, a later analysis permuted the HLA or CMV assignments 20 times. A later analysis grouped co-occurring TCRs with DBSCAN, adding TCRdist sequence similarity when clustering within HLA-allele-positive subsets. Repertoires with fewer than 30,000 or more than 120,000 public chains were left out of co-occurrence clustering, as were about 5 repertoires with anomalous nucleotide sharing. The table comes from immuneACCESS by way of TCRdb, which keeps in-frame sequences with V and J called. Part of the clones is missing from these tables; in studies checked, under half for an unresolved V gene and the rest for unknown reasons. V and J calls plus clone size are reproduced from that table; the DNA served to infer D and trimming. The sample table on file contains 70,000 or so clones. Less than 6% of the sample comes from the top ten.

The entry originates in a study of cytomegalovirus exposure and HLA in healthy donors listed by TCRdb under 2017. Some background on the complete study: In an earlier analysis of roughly 590 of the donors, less than 350 Gb of sequence data and approximately 120 million unique TCR beta sequences from 180 million or so T cells were reported. In an earlier analysis of a few hundred of the donors, high-throughput TCR beta sequencing was used to judge whether each TCR beta V gene segment behaved as functional or pseudogenic. The study was designed to test whether signatures of past pathogen exposure could be identified by cataloging public T cell receptors. In the later analysis, no new phenotypic data were used to find candidate immune exposures; instead, reliance was placed on TCR beta sequences and their occurrence across donors. Roughly 5 DR-DQ haplotypes were handled as single units for association and clustering, since linkage in the cohort was strong. All discovery cohort repertoires had been generated on a single sequencing platform. The genetic ancestry cluster associated with self-reported Caucasian donors included 81% of the roughly 380 genotyped donors. An early release covering roughly 580 HLA-typed donors comprised approximately 290 gigabases of sequencing data and 65 million to 100 million unique TCR sequences. HLA typing included class I and class II loci at four-digit resolution. The study profiled the T cell repertoires of 666 subjects by immunosequencing and related them to cytomegalovirus serostatus. To predict cytomegalovirus infection status, the study brought together high-throughput TCR immunosequencing, statistical association of individual TCRs with disease status, and machine learning. In a later genetic analysis, genome-wide SNP genotypes for about three fifths of the roughly 670 donors were used, and that subset was treated as a discovery cohort. On average, roughly 250,000 unique TCR beta nucleotide sequences were sequenced per donor among a few hundred genotyped donors of the cohort, with 15% to 20% of those sequences being non-productive. Donor age, sex, ethnicity and CMV serostatus were compiled together with the repertoire data. Besides the first cohort of approximately 670 subjects, a separate validation cohort made up of 120 or so different subjects was used. The number of donors typed differed by locus, with 629-630 for A, B, C, DRB1 and DQB1, over 500 for DQA1, about 610 for DPA1, and some 440 for DPB1. To study patterns of TCR occurrence, a later analysis re-analyzed previously published TCR beta repertoires from several hundred donors and added high-resolution HLA genotyping.

What the authors observed across the whole study: In a later genetic analysis, fewer N-insertions in productive TCRs were reported among donors in an Asian-associated ancestry cluster than the approximately 710-donor mean. The classifier was reported to diagnose cytomegalovirus status with high specificity and sensitivity in both the original and validation cohorts. The presence/absence analyses assumed that sequencing depth was roughly uniform across donors, and that assumption may not be true. Several of the top co-occurrence clusters appeared to be linked to parvovirus B19, influenza, CMV and Epstein-Barr virus, according to a later analysis. The only immune exposure information available for the cohort was CMV serostatus. In a later analysis, most CMV-associated TCR beta chains were found to appear HLA-restricted, with HLA associations seemingly driven largely by CMV exposure. A total of 150 to 200 TCR beta chains were listed by the study as associated with cytomegalovirus. Some IMGT-functional V segments, including TRBV6-2 and TRBV6-3, could not be distinguished by the 87-base-pair reads and were therefore excluded. A cluster of highly shared sequence variants was judged likely to be a technical artifact of the sequencing pipeline. A further reported finding was that TCR beta sequences accurately predicted the HLA-A and HLA-B alleles for most subjects in the first cohort. Because HLA typing was unavailable for some donors at each locus, only the typed subset was used in association tests. Over 15 rarely observed V segments, including chromosome 9 orphons, were excluded from the earlier analysis of some 590 of the donors because counts were too low. In a later analysis, the rate of TCR association differed among HLA loci, with DRB1 alleles having the most associated TCRs and HLA-C alleles having the fewest. A later analysis found that HLA-associated TCR beta chains were more clonally expanded and had lower generation probabilities than equally common non-associated chains. Assigning TCR associations to individual alleles was difficult when HLA alleles, especially DR and DQ, strongly co-occurred. The authors suggested that the approach could potentially be generalized to other disease states and immunological phenotypes. An earlier analysis of approximately 530 of the donors showed that most TCR beta V segments appeared in productive rearrangements either about 87% or about 30% of the time, which broadly matched IMGT annotations. Only TCR beta chains were sequenced in this cohort, and the absence of alpha or paired-chain data limited detectable features. Correlated functional status among segregating V segments might be attributable to linkage disequilibrium, but an unknown experimental factor could not be ruled out. A later analysis associated about 16,000 TCR beta sequences with specific HLA alleles at a false discovery rate of 0.05. Most TCR sequences were observed very rarely across donors, whereas some public TCRs were present in many individuals. In vitro tests confirmed that a few of the cytomegalovirus-associated TCR beta chains recognize cytomegalovirus antigens. In a later genetic analysis, a missense DCLRE1C variant was associated with V-gene and J-gene trimming of TCR beta chains, and the association was replicated in an independent cohort.

The V end gives up 3 bases and the J end 3 bases, leaving 14 bases in the junction not matched to a gene. The CDR3 measures 18 amino acids from cysteine to phenylalanine. The kept DNA is CDR3 alone, 54 bases in frame from the first base. CDR1 SGDLS and CDR2 YYNGEE are derived from the germline V gene. The cohort consisted of hundreds of healthy bone marrow donors. Cohort members were all nominally healthy when sampled, although unrecorded immune exposures were likely present. The donor tested CMV seronegative and was one of the 352 seronegative cohort members. A peripheral blood sample was provided by each donor, and peripheral blood mononuclear cells were used for TCR beta sequencing. The Qiagen DNeasy Blood Extraction Kit was used to extract genomic DNA from the blood cell samples.

The receptor was isolated from a middle-aged man in good health and CMV-seronegative. The chain links TRBV9 with TRBJ2-2, and 7 junction bases match TRBD1. Input material: PBMCs. The DNA sequence is given as TGTGCCAGCAGCGCCGCCTTTTTAAGACAGGGATACACCGGGGAGCTGTTTTTT. Translation gives CASSAAFLRQGYTGELFF.